These T cell receptor beta chains were read from a single sample in a study of CD8 T cells in ankylosing spondylitis. From the 5' RACE reads, TCRdb called clonotypes with MiXCR, one entry per CDR3 protein. The sample lists some 800,000 distinct CDR3 sequences; 12% were seen once. The specimen sequenced was blood, either unsorted or a sorted T cell fraction (not recorded which). These receptor sequences come from a male donor with ankylosing spondylitis. Each CDR3 is given with its conserved first and last residue. A D gene is named only where the DNA matches it firmly. Size is stated for part of the rows, as once, few or many counts, or as a class when the clone is expanded.

TRBJ2-7 | TRBD2 | TRBV5-1 | many | CASSFGGIYEQYF | TGCGCCAGCAGCTTCGGGGGGATCTACGAGCAGTACTTC
TRBJ1-1 | NA | TRBV4-3 | few | CASSQGWRTEAFF | TGCGCCAGCAGCCAAGGGTGGCGCACTGAAGCTTTCTTT
TRBJ2-2 | TRBD1 | TRBV12-3/TRBV12-4 | few | CASSTDRGNGELFF | TGTGCCAGCAGCACCGACAGGGGGAACGGGGAGCTGTTTTTT
TRBJ2-1 | TRBD1 | TRBV18 | NA | CASSFSGGLEQFF | TGTGCCAGCTCATTCTCAGGGGGCCTGGAGCAGTTCTTC
TRBJ2-2 | NA | TRBV5-1 | many | CASSLRTTTSTGELFF | TGCGCCAGCAGCTTAAGGACTACCACGAGCACCGGGGAGCTGTTTTTT
TRBJ1-1 | TRBD1 | TRBV12-3/TRBV12-4 | NA | CASSHRGGDRDSAFF | TGTGCCAGCAGCCACCGGGGCGGAGACAGGGACTCAGCTTTCTTT
TRBJ1-6 | NA | TRBV7-2 | NA | CASSPWGGTFLNSPLHF | TGTGCCAGCAGCCCCTGGGGCGGAACTTTTCTGAATTCACCCCTCCACTTT
TRBJ2-2 | TRBD2 | TRBV7-9 | NA | CASSPRTSSDAGELFF | TGTGCCAGCAGCCCCAGGACTAGCAGTGATGCCGGGGAGCTGTTTTTT
TRBJ1-2 | TRBD1 | TRBV24-1 | NA | CATSDQGQGEANYGYTF | TGTGCCACCAGTGACCAGGGACAGGGGGAAGCTAACTATGGCTACACCTTC
TRBJ2-7 | TRBD1 | TRBV10-3 | NA | CAIRDRGDEQYF | TGTGCCATCAGGGACAGGGGCGACGAGCAGTACTTC
TRBJ1-1 | NA | TRBV9 | NA | CASGRTQTEAFF | TGTGCCAGCGGTAGGACCCAGACTGAAGCTTTCTTT
TRBJ1-1 | TRBD1 | TRBV12-3/TRBV12-4 | NA | CASSFVGQGWTEAFF | TGTGCCAGCAGTTTTGTGGGACAGGGGTGGACTGAAGCTTTCTTT
TRBJ2-7 | NA | TRBV12-3/TRBV12-4 | few | CASRFRRLGDEQYF | TGTGCCAGCAGGTTTAGACGGCTGGGGGACGAGCAGTACTTC
TRBJ2-2 | NA | TRBV7-9 | NA | CASSFDGLGRELFF | TGTGCCAGCAGCTTCGACGGATTGGGTCGGGAGCTGTTTTTT
TRBJ2-5 | NA | TRBV12-3/TRBV12-4 | many | CASSLRGLPQETQYF | TGTGCCAGCAGTTTGAGAGGGCTGCCCCAAGAGACCCAGTACTTC
TRBJ1-5 | NA | TRBV20-1 | NA | CSASVDAANQPQHF | TGCAGTGCTAGCGTCGATGCCGCCAATCAGCCCCAGCATTTT
TRBJ2-1 | TRBD1 | TRBV6-1 | few | CASSKGQNEQFF | TGTGCCAGCAGTAAGGGACAGAATGAGCAGTTCTTC
TRBJ2-6 | NA | TRBV6-2/TRBV6-3 | NA | CASSSKRIFSGANVLTF | TGTGCCAGCAGTTCCAAGAGGATCTTCTCTGGGGCCAACGTCCTGACTTTC
TRBJ2-7 | NA | TRBV29-1 | few | CSVDTSRGREQYF | TGCAGCGTGGACACCTCTCGAGGTCGCGAGCAGTACTTC
TRBJ1-1 | TRBD1 | TRBV12-5 | NA | CASGGDRAATEAFF | TGTGCTAGTGGGGGGGACAGGGCCGCGACTGAAGCTTTCTTT
TRBJ2-4 | TRBD1 | TRBV29-1 | NA | CSVEAQGVKNIQYF | TGCAGCGTTGAAGCACAGGGGGTCAAAAACATTCAGTACTTC
TRBJ2-1 | NA | TRBV12-3/TRBV12-4 | many | CASSLSYVARSYNEQFF | TGTGCCAGCAGTTTATCTTATGTGGCTAGATCCTACAATGAGCAGTTCTTC
TRBJ2-7 | NA | TRBV28 | NA | CASSTPGTIYEQYF | TGTGCCAGCAGCACCCCCGGGACAATCTACGAGCAGTACTTC
TRBJ2-1 | NA | TRBV29-1 | many | CSVDGESSYNEQFF | TGCAGCGTTGACGGGGAAAGCTCCTACAATGAGCAGTTCTTC
TRBJ2-6 | NA | TRBV7-9 | few | CASSLQLSSSGANVLTF | TGTGCCAGCAGCTTACAGCTTTCTAGCTCTGGGGCCAACGTCCTGACTTTC
TRBJ1-4 | TRBD1 | TRBV20-1 | many | CSARDLTGGKKLFF | TGCAGTGCTAGAGATCTCACAGGGGGTAAAAAACTGTTTTTT
TRBJ2-3 | NA | TRBV9 | NA | CASSVGPTGLSTDTQYF | TGTGCCAGCAGCGTGGGACCGACGGGGCTTAGCACAGATACGCAGTATTTT
TRBJ2-1 | NA | TRBV7-2 | many | CASSPEINNEQFF | TGTGCCAGCAGCCCCGAGATAAACAATGAGCAGTTCTTC
TRBJ1-2 | NA | TRBV28 | many | CASSRFGDGYTF | TGTGCCAGCAGCCGCTTTGGTGACGGCTACACCTTC
TRBJ1-6 | NA | TRBV7-2 | NA | CASSLGFRANSPLHF | TGTGCCAGCAGCTTAGGCTTCCGCGCCAATTCACCCCTCCACTTT
TRBJ2-4 | TRBD2 | TRBV4-3 | NA | CASSQEGRGLAGAGNIQYF | TGCGCCAGCAGCCAAGAGGGGAGGGGACTAGCGGGAGCGGGGAACATTCAGTACTTC
TRBJ2-7 | TRBD2 | TRBV4-3 | NA | CASSLSMSSGPYEQYF | TGCGCCAGCAGCCTTAGTATGTCTAGCGGGCCCTACGAGCAGTACTTC
TRBJ1-3 | NA | TRBV7-7 | few | CASSLGNGNTIYF | TGTGCTAGCAGCTTAGGGAACGGAAACACCATATATTTT
TRBJ2-5 | TRBD2 | TRBV28 | NA | CASSSPVAGTFWGTQYF | TGTGCCAGCAGTTCCCCAGTAGCGGGTACCTTCTGGGGGACCCAGTACTTC
TRBJ2-1 | NA | TRBV24-1 | few | CATSDLRGKARFF | TGTGCCACCAGTGATTTGCGTGGAAAGGCGAGGTTCTTC
TRBJ1-1 | TRBD1 | TRBV4-2 | NA | CASSQDGRGSTEAFF | TGTGCCAGCAGCCAAGATGGCAGGGGGAGCACTGAAGCTTTCTTT
TRBJ1-4 | NA | TRBV4-3 | few | CASSQGYREAEKLFF | TGCGCCAGCAGCCAAGGGTACAGGGAGGCTGAAAAACTGTTTTTT
TRBJ2-1 | NA | TRBV20-1 | few | CSARGWRGATYEQFF | TGCAGTGCTAGAGGGTGGAGGGGCGCTACCTATGAGCAGTTCTTC
TRBJ2-1 | NA | TRBV18 | NA | CASSPNPESEQFF | TGTGCCAGCTCACCAAACCCCGAATCCGAGCAGTTCTTC
TRBJ2-2 | TRBD2 | TRBV7-8 | NA | CASSLALAVSGELFF | TGTGCCAGCAGCTTAGCTCTAGCGGTCTCGGGGGAGCTGTTTTTT
TRBJ2-1 | NA | TRBV12-3/TRBV12-4 | NA | CASSPRASRGNEQFF | TGTGCCAGCAGTCCCCGGGCAAGCCGGGGCAATGAGCAGTTCTTC
TRBJ1-2 | NA | TRBV12-3/TRBV12-4 | few | CASSSGTQGGYGYTF | TGTGCCAGCAGTTCTGGGACACAGGGAGGGTATGGCTACACCTTC